This TCR beta chain was sequenced during a study of cytomegalovirus exposure and HLA in healthy donors. With respect to this clone: What it binds is unknown.

Germline CDR1 reads MNHEY; CDR2 reads SVGAGI. CDR3 length equals 13 residues. The V end lost 4 bases, the J end lost 5 bases, and 11 bases lay between the germline ends. Study-level points and caveats: Many donors carried some public TCRs, although rarity characterized most TCR sequences. The authors later linked a missense DCLRE1C variant to TCR beta V- and J-gene trimming.

The primer mix had 60 Vbeta and 13 Jbeta primers. Using immunoSEQ multiplex PCR, the repertoire was profiled, and TCRdb retains in-frame clones only, with some absent. The sample consists of over 130,000 clones, about 64% of them appearing once. This TCR was sampled from a woman aged 55-69 years in good health and CMV-seropositive. The gene calls are TRBV6-5 and TRBJ1-1, with a tentative D call TRBD1 (5 bases). The sequenced sample was PBMCs. The CDR3 spells CASSFGAGTEAFF. In DNA, the CDR3 is TGTGCCAGCAGTTTTGGGGCTGGGACTGAAGCTTTCTTT.